This T cell receptor (beta chain) appears in the sequencing data of a study of T cell responses to AZD1222 COVID-19 vaccine. General observations from the study: At study baseline, merely roughly 6 AZD1222 recipients were seropositive. Increased Spike-specific TCR breadth and depth were observed after two AZD1222 doses. There were mostly white British donors and more females than males, and clonal diversity was possibly underestimated. Sampling that yielded the repertoires occurred only after the peak T cell response.

This clone came up once. Its specificity is not known. TCRdb's copy holds only in-frame clones and misses some; the assay was immunoSEQ multiplex PCR. The repertoire includes 70,000 to 95,000 clones, nearly 90% of them detected once, and 2.5% to 3% sits in the top ten. This CDR3 region has 15 residues. Per the germline V gene, CDR1 is SNHLY and CDR2 is FYNNEI. Unmatched junction bases numbered 9, after V lost 6 bases and J lost 2 bases. The TCR comes from an adult in good health. Material: peripheral blood, obtained on day 0 of MenACWY control vaccination. The rearrangement joins TRBV2 to TRBJ2-5; 7 bases are a match to TRBD1. CDR3 amino acids: CASSSVGQPQETQYF. CDR3 bases: TGTGCCAGCAGCTCTGTGGGACAGCCGCAAGAGACCCAGTACTTC.